This TCR beta chain was obtained from a study of blood T cell repertoires in COVID-19. Study details: Some COVID-19 samples were acute and others convalescent; all came from the United States, Italy and Spain. Sample material is recorded as cDNA or gDNA derived from T cells, B-cell-depleted T cells, or PBMCs.

In the study's own analysis: Amplification with reference gene primers provided the estimates of nucleated cell counts. The method was immunoSEQ multiplex PCR; TCRdb's version includes in-frame clones alone and lacks a portion of them. V, J and clone size were drawn from that table, and D and trimming were deduced from the DNA. The table has approximately 180,000 clones, under 90% seen once. The CDR3 length is 15 residues. V gave up 2 bases and J gave up 7 bases; unmatched junction bases: 10. Germline V gene lookup returns CDR1 MNHEY and CDR2 SMNVEV (reference sequence). This clone was seen at least ten times.

This chain links TRBV27 with TRBJ1-2; 7 nucleotides align to TRBD1. The sequencing input was peripheral blood. This TCR derives from a person aged 70 to 79 with COVID-19, enrolled during active disease. The CDR3 region is CASSLAGGNSFGYTF. The CDR3 nucleotides are TGTGCCAGCAGTTTAGCAGGGGGTAACTCCTTTGGCTACACCTTC.